The clone carrying this TCR beta chain turned up a few times. This sample is drawn from a study of cytomegalovirus exposure and HLA in healthy donors. Whole-study context: Of all 400 or so donors who were genotyped, 70% to 85% belonged to the Caucasian-associated ancestry cluster.

PCR amplification relied on 60 Vbeta primers (plus 13 Jbeta primers). Clones were sequenced by immunoSEQ multiplex PCR, and TCRdb holds only the in-frame ones, with some missing. This sample has tens of thousands of clones, with 70% to 80% found just once. The CDR3 is made up of 17 amino acids. Germline CDR1 is SGHVS and CDR2 is FNYEAQ. Trimming cost V 5 bases and J 1 base; bases outside gene matches: 12. The sequencing sample was made of PBMCs. The chain employs TRBV7-6 and TRBJ2-3, with 7 bases that match TRBD1. The TCR was taken from a young man in good health and CMV-seronegative. CDR3 loop: CASSPRAGQGGTDTQYF. DNA of the CDR3: TGTGCCAGCAGCCCACGGGCGGGCCAGGGGGGCACAGATACGCAGTATTTT.